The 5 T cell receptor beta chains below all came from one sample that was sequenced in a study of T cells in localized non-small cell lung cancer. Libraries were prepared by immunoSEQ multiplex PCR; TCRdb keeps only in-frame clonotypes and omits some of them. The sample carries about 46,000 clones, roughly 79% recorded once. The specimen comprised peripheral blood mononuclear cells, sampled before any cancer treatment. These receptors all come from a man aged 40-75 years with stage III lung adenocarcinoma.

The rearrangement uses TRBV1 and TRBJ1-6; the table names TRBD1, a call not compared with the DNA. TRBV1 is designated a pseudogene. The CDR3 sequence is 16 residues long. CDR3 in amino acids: CTSSLATGRYNSPLHF. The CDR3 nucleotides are TGCACCAGCAGCCTCGCGACAGGACGCTATAATTCACCCCTCCACTTT.

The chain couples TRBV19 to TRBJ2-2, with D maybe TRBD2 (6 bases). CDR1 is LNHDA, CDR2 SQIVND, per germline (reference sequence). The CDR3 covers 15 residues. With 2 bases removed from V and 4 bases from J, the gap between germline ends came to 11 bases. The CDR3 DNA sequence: TGTGCCAGTAGTATACAGTCTAGCGTCACCGGGGAGCTGTTTTTT. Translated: CASSIQSSVTGELFF.

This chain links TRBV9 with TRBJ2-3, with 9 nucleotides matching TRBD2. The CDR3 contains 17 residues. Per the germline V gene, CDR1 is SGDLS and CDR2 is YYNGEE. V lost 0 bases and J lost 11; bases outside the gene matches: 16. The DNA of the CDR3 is TGTGCCAGCAGCGTAGGCTACAGCGGGGGGATCCCTCGAGGGCAGTATTTT. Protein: CASSVGYSGGIPRGQYF.

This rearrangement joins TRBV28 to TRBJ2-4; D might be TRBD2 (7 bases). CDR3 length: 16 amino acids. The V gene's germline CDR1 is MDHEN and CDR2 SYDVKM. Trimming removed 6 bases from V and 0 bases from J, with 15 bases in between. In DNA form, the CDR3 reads TGTGCCAGCAGGCCTGGGGGGGCGAGAGCCAAAAACATTCAGTACTTC. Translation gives CASRPGGARAKNIQYF.

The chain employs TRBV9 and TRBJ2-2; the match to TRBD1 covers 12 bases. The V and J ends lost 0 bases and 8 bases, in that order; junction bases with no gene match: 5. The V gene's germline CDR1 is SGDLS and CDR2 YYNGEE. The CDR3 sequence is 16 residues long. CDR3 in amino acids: CASSVGGTGGLGELFF. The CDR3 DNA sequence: TGTGCCAGCAGCGTAGGCGGGACAGGGGGCTTGGGGGAGCTGTTTTTT.